This T cell receptor beta chain was captured by sequencing in a study of blood T cell repertoires in COVID-19. Looking at the study overall: From the United States, Italy and Spain came samples of acute and convalescent COVID-19. From T cells, B-cell-depleted T cells, or PBMCs came the material, which was cDNA or gDNA.

Germline V gene sequence: CDR1 LNHDA, CDR2 SQIVND (reference sequence). This CDR3 has 14 amino acids. Trimming pared 1 base from V and 2 bases from J, leaving 7 bases between. Original analysis: Estimation of nucleated cell counts relied on the amplification of reference gene primers. TCRdb's copy holds only in-frame clones and misses some; the assay was immunoSEQ multiplex PCR. The V and J calls and clone size are taken from that table; D and trimming were inferred from the DNA. The data hold about 210,000 clones, with more than 70% observed a single time. The chain links TRBV19 to TRBJ2-3, with unresolved D. The sequenced sample consisted of peripheral blood. The receptor's source is a man aged 45 to 65 with active or convalescent COVID-19. The CDR3 spells CASSIGSLTDTQYF. CDR3 coding DNA: TGTGCCAGTAGTATAGGGAGCCTCACAGATACGCAGTATTTT.